The 18 T cell receptor beta chains presented below share a single source sample, sequenced in a study of blood T cells in healthy people across ages. A second PCR, run for about 7 to 11 cycles, used a sample-barcoded 5' primer plus a J-beta primer mix. TCRdb used MiXCR to reprocess the 5' RACE reads, holding one entry per CDR3 protein. The sample carries 950,000 to 1,200,000 distinct CDR3 sequences, less than 45% recorded once. Material: blood. The source is a man between 18 and 29 years old in good health.

This clonotype was seen a handful of times. The chain combines TRBV2 with TRBJ2-7; TRBD1 or TRBD2 may be the D gene (5 bases each). From germline, CDR1 is SNHLY and CDR2 FYNNEI. The V end lost 6 bases, the J end lost 7 bases, and 16 bases lay between the germline ends. The CDR3 extends over 13 amino acids. The CDR3 DNA follows: TGTGCCAGCAGGAGGGGCTTTTACAATGAGCAGTACTTC. Translation: CASRRGFYNEQYF. The full variable domain, in which reference TRBV2 and TRBJ2-7 provide the parts outside the CDR3, is EPEVTQTPSHQVTQMGQEVILRCVPISNHLYFYWYRQILGQKVEFLVSFYNNEISEKSEIFDDQFSVERPDGSNFTLKIRSTKLEDSAMYFCASRRGFYNEQYFGPGTRLTVT.

The J gene is TRBJ2-2, the V gene TRBV10-3; D is perhaps TRBD1 (5 bases). V was shortened by 3 bases and J by 2 bases, with 16 bases between the two germline ends. Germline V CDR1 and CDR2: ENHRY, SYGVKD. This CDR3 has 17 residues. CDR3 nucleotide sequence: TGTGCCATCAGTGATACGTTTGGGCAGGGTAACACCGGGGAGCTGTTTTTT. It is translated as CAISDTFGQGNTGELFF.

DNA for the CDR3: TGTGCCAGCAGTGGCCAGGGAAAAGGGAACACTGAAGCTTTCTTT. It yields the protein CASSGQGKGNTEAFF. This chain uses TRBV25-1 with TRBJ1-1; D possibly corresponds to TRBD1 (5 bases). CDR1 is MGHDK, CDR2 SYGVNS, per germline. CDR3 size: 15 residues. V was clipped by 4 bases and J by 1 base, with 13 bases between them. The whole variable domain, filled in from reference TRBV25-1 and TRBJ1-1, reads EADIYQTPRYLVIGTGKKITLECSQTMGHDKMYWYQQDPGMELHLIHYSYGVNSTEKGDLSSESTVSRIRTEHFPLTLESARPSHTSQYLCASSGQGKGNTEAFFGQGTRLTVV.

The gene calls are TRBV2 and TRBJ2-3; TRBD1 might be the D (8 bases). This CDR3 has 14 amino acids. Per the germline V gene, CDR1 is SNHLY and CDR2 is FYNNEI. Deletions cut 7 bases from V and 4 bases from J, with 15 bases between. CDR3 coding DNA: TGTGCCAGCAAGGAACAGGGGGGGGCAGATACGCAGTATTTT. This translates into CASKEQGGADTQYF.

V gene TRBV5-1 combines with J gene TRBJ1-1, with 7 nucleotides matching TRBD1. V was pared by 0 bases and J by 1 base, with 6 bases of the junction left unmatched. Germline V lookup: CDR1 SGHRS, CDR2 YFSETQ. This CDR3 has 16 amino acids. The CDR3 sequence is CASSLVTGTENTEAFF. CDR3 DNA: TGCGCCAGCAGCTTGGTTACCGGGACAGAGAACACTGAAGCTTTCTTT.

This clonotype was seen only a few times. The chain couples TRBV6-1 to TRBJ1-6; D remains ambiguous. This CDR3 region has 14 residues. Trimming pared 0 bases from V and 10 bases from J, leaving 10 bases between. The V gene's germline CDR1 is MNHNS and CDR2 SASEGT. CDR3 amino acids: CASSEAFGYSPLHF. The CDR3 coding sequence is TGTGCCAGCAGTGAAGCATTCGGCTACTCACCCCTCCACTTT.

The gene calls are TRBV13 and TRBJ1-1; D is perhaps TRBD1 (6 bases). The CDR3 consists of 15 residues. Germline values: CDR1 PRHDT, CDR2 FYEKMQ (reference sequence). V was clipped by 5 bases and J by 10 bases, with 23 bases between them. The CDR3 protein is CASSQEGTWGFRAFF. The CDR3 nucleotides read TGTGCCAGCAGCCAAGAGGGGACATGGGGATTTAGAGCTTTCTTT.

CDR3 loop: CASSQTGVSYGYTF. CDR3 DNA: TGCGCCAGCAGCCAGACGGGAGTCAGCTATGGCTACACCTTC. The chain carries TRBV4-1 and TRBJ1-2; D unresolved. The germline V gene has CDR1 MGHRA and CDR2 YSYEKL. V lost 3 bases and J 4 bases, leaving 12 bases between the germline ends. The CDR3 contains 14 residues.

The chain couples TRBV4-3 to TRBJ1-3; D ambiguous. Trimming took 0 bases from V and 4 from J, leaving 10 bases between them. CDR1 is LGHNA, CDR2 YSLEER, per germline. This CDR3 has 15 residues. In DNA form, the CDR3 reads TGCGCCAGCAGCCAAGATTCGATGGGGGGAAACACCATATATTTT. Protein product: CASSQDSMGGNTIYF.

The V and J genes are TRBV20-1 and TRBJ2-4; 12 bases map to TRBD2. This CDR3 spans 16 amino acids. Germline trimming cut 3 bases from V and 0 bases from J; bases unmatched to any gene: 3. In germline, CDR1 is DFQATT, CDR2 SNEGSKA (reference sequence). The CDR3 here is CSASRTSGVAKNIQYF. CDR3 bases: TGCAGTGCTAGTCGGACTAGCGGGGTAGCCAAAAACATTCAGTACTTC.

This clonotype occurred many times. The V and J genes are TRBV20-1 and TRBJ2-3; 9 nucleotides agree with TRBD1. Germline V gene lookup returns CDR1 DFQATT and CDR2 SNEGSKA (reference sequence). The V segment lost 4 bases and the J segment 4 bases; nucleotides outside the gene matches: 9. The CDR3 runs to 15 residues. The CDR3 protein is CSATPGTGTPDTQYF. The CDR3 DNA follows: TGCAGTGCTACCCCCGGGACAGGGACCCCAGATACGCAGTATTTT.

V usage is TRBV3-1 and J usage is TRBJ2-5; TRBD2 matches 8 bases. V trimming: 1 base; J trimming: 3 bases; junction bases outside the gene matches: 1. Germline V gene lookup returns CDR1 LGHDT and CDR2 YNNKEL (reference sequence). The CDR3 consists of 14 residues. The CDR3 nucleotides read TGTGCCAGCAGCCAAGTGCGGGGGGAAGAGACCCAGTACTTC. Protein: CASSQVRGEETQYF.

This clonotype was counted a few times. The CDR3 DNA sequence: TGTGCCAGCGGGTCGGCGTCGGCCGATCACTCCCAGTACTTC. It translates to CASGSASADHSQYF. This chain connects TRBV6-6 to TRBJ2-5; D is undetermined. CDR3 size: 14 residues. V was cut by 8 bases and J by 9 bases, with 22 bases left in between. CDR1 is MNHNY and CDR2 is SVGAGI in the germline V gene (reference sequence).

This chain links TRBV11-2 with TRBJ2-7; TRBD1 or TRBD2 may be the D gene (5 bases each). The DNA end is more similar to TRBJ2-5, so the J call may be wrong. The CDR3 has 14 residues. Germline CDR1 SGHAT, CDR2 FQNNGV. CDR3 amino acids: CASSPSGRTGTQYF. The DNA for the CDR3 is TGTGCCAGCAGCCCCTCGGGGCGGACCGGGACCCAGTACTTC.

The chain joins TRBV20-1 to TRBJ2-1; D gene uncertain. Per the germline V gene, CDR1 is DFQATT and CDR2 is SNEGSKA (reference sequence). The CDR3 consists of 13 residues. Trimming removed 0 bases at V and 0 bases at J, with 3 bases between. The CDR3 bases are TGCAGTGCTAGAGACGTCTCCTACAATGAGCAGTTCTTC. It translates to CSARDVSYNEQFF.

The chain links TRBV12-3 or TRBV12-4 to TRBJ2-1, with a tentative D call TRBD2 (7 bases). The CDR3 extends over 16 amino acids. Trimming removed 1 base at V and 8 bases at J, with 18 bases between. The CDR3 reads CASSLVVGGRPDEQFF. In DNA form, the CDR3 reads TGTGCCAGCAGTTTAGTGGTCGGGGGGCGCCCCGATGAGCAGTTCTTC.

V gene TRBV7-9 combines with J gene TRBJ1-1; 8 bases agree with TRBD1. V lost 11 bases and J lost 1; bases outside the gene matches: 6. The CDR3 spans 13 residues. CDR1 SEHNR and CDR2 FQNEAQ come from the germline V gene (reference sequence). In DNA form, the CDR3 reads TGTGCCTTGCAGGGGGCGGGGAACACTGAAGCTTTCTTT. Protein: CALQGAGNTEAFF.

On this clonotype itself: The junction differs from germline at one of its ends, possibly a read error. This chain uses TRBV9 with TRBJ2-3, with D perhaps TRBD1 (6 bases). Germline V gives CDR1 SGDLS, CDR2 YYNGEE. This CDR3 spans 14 amino acids. CDR3 nucleotides: TGTGCCAGCAGCGGGGCAGGGGACACAGATACGCGGTATTTT. Residues: CASSGAGDTDTRYF.